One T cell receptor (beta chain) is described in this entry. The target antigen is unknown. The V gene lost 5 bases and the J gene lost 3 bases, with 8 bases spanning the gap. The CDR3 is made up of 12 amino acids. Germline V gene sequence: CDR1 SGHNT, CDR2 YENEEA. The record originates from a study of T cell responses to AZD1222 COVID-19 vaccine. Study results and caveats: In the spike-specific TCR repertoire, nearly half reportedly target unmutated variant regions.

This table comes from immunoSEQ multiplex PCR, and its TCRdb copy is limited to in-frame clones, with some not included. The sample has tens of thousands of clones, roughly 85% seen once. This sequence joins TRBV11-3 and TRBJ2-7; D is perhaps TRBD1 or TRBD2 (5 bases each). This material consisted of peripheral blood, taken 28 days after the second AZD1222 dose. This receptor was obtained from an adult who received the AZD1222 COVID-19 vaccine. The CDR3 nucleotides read TGTGCCAGCAGCGGGGACGGCTACGAGCAGTACTTC. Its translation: CASSGDGYEQYF.